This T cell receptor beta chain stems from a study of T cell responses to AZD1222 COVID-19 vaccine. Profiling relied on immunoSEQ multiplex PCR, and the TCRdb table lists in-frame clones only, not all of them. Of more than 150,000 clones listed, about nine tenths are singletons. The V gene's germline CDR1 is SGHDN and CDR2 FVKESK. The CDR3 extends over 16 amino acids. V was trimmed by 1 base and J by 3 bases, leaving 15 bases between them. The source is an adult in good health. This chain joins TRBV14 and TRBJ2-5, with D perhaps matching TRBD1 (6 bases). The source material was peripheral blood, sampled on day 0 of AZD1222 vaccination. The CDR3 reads CASSQANTGQEETQYF. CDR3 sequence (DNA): TGTGCCAGCAGCCAAGCGAACACGGGACAAGAAGAGACCCAGTACTTC.